This T cell receptor (beta chain) derives from a study of blood T cells in healthy people across ages. The CDR3 totals 15 residues. Germline V gives CDR1 SGHAT, CDR2 FQDESV (reference sequence). V lost 5 bases, J lost 6 bases, and 14 bases lay in between. Extraction yielded at least 6 micrograms of total RNA per sample. In its sample, this clonotype was seen a few times. The use of a sample-barcoded 5' primer and a J-beta primer mix characterized a second PCR of roughly 6 to 11 cycles. MiXCR, applied by TCRdb to the 5' RACE reads, yields one record per CDR3 protein. The sample lists approximately 1,700,000 distinct CDR3 sequences, more than 35% occurring once.

The sequencing sample was made of blood. The chain joins TRBV11-1 to TRBJ1-6; D is ambiguous. The sequence was obtained from a human donor in good health. CDR3 loop: CASSRSRVPNSPLHF. The CDR3 DNA reads TGTGCCAGCAGCCGATCAAGGGTTCCTAATTCACCCCTCCACTTT.